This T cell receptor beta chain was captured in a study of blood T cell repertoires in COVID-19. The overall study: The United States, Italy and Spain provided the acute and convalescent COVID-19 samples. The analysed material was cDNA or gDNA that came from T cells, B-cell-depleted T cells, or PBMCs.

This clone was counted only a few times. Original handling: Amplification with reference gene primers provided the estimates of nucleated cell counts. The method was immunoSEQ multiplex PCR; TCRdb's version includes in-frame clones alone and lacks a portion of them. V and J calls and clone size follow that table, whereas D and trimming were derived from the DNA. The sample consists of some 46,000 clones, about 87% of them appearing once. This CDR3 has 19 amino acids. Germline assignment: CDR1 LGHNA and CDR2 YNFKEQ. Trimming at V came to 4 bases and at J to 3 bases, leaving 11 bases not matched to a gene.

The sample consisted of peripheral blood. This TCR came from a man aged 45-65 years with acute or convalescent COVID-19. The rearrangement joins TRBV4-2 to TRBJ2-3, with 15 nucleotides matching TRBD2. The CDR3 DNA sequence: TGTGCCAGCAGCCGCGGTACTGGGACTAGCGGGGGGTCGACAGATACGCAGTATTTT. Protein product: CASSRGTGTSGGSTDTQYF.